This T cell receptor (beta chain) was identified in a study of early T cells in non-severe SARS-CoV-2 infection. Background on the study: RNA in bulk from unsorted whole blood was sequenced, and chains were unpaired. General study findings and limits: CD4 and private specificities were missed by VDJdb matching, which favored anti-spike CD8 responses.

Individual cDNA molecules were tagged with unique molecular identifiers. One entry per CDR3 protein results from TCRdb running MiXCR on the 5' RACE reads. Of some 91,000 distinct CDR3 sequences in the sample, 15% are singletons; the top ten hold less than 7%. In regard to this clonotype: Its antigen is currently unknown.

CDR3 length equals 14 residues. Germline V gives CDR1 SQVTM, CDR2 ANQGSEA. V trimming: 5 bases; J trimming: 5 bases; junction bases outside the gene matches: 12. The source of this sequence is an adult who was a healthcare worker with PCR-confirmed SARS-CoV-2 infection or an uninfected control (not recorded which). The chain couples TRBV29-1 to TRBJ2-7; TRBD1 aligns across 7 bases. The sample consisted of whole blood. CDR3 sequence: CSVKNRGEFNEQYF. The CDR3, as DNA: TGCAGCGTTAAAAACAGGGGCGAGTTTAACGAGCAGTACTTC.